This is a list of T cell receptor beta chains from one sample in a study of T-cell reconstitution after alpha-beta-depleted transplantation in children. TCRdb ran MiXCR on the PCR reads and lists one entry per CDR3 protein. The table has 250,000 to 300,000 distinct CDR3 sequences, approximately 9.6% seen once. Source: PBMCs from the stem cell graft donor, taken from the stem cell graft. The receptors come from a human donor who donated a stem cell graft to a child with SCID. Both conserved end residues are part of each CDR3. The D gene is left open where the match is weak. The size of a clone is reported for some rows only, either as once, few or many, or as a class for expanded clones.

clone_size: NA
v_call: TRBV29-1
d_call: NA
j_call: TRBJ1-1
cdr3_nt: TGCAGCGTTGGACCTACGGCGGACAGGAACACTGAAGCTTTCTTT
cdr3_aa: CSVGPTADRNTEAFF

clone_size: many
v_call: TRBV12-3/TRBV12-4
d_call: NA
j_call: TRBJ2-3
cdr3_nt: TGTGCCAGCAGTTCCGGGGGAAGCACAGATACGCAGTATTTT
cdr3_aa: CASSSGGSTDTQYF

clone_size: few
v_call: TRBV2
d_call: TRBD2
j_call: TRBJ2-5
cdr3_nt: TGTGCCAGCAACGGACTAGCGATGGAGACCCAGTACTTC
cdr3_aa: CASNGLAMETQYF

clone_size: many
v_call: TRBV3-1
d_call: TRBD1
j_call: TRBJ2-5
cdr3_nt: TGTGCCAGCAGCCTCCCAGGGGGCGTTCAAGAGACCCAGTACTTC
cdr3_aa: CASSLPGGVQETQYF

clone_size: NA
v_call: TRBV4-1
d_call: NA
j_call: TRBJ1-6
cdr3_nt: TGCGCCAGCAGCCGCCTGAGACCCCCGAGCTCCTATAATTCACCCCTCCACTTT
cdr3_aa: CASSRLRPPSSYNSPLHF

clone_size: few
v_call: TRBV13
d_call: NA
j_call: TRBJ1-3
cdr3_nt: TGTGCCAGCACCGACGACGCTCTCTCTGGAAACACCATATATTTT
cdr3_aa: CASTDDALSGNTIYF

clone_size: NA
v_call: TRBV10-3
d_call: TRBD1
j_call: TRBJ2-5
cdr3_nt: TGTGCCATCAGACCGGGACAGGGATCGGAGACCCAGTACTTC
cdr3_aa: CAIRPGQGSETQYF

clone_size: few
v_call: TRBV5-1
d_call: TRBD1
j_call: TRBJ2-1
cdr3_nt: TGCGCCAGCAGCCTGGGGGACAGCCTCAGGACCTACAATGAGCAGTTCTTC
cdr3_aa: CASSLGDSLRTYNEQFF

clone_size: few
v_call: TRBV12-3/TRBV12-4
d_call: NA
j_call: TRBJ2-7
cdr3_nt: TGTGCCAGCAGCCGACACAGCTCCTACGAGCAGTACTTC
cdr3_aa: CASSRHSSYEQYF

clone_size: NA
v_call: TRBV7-6
d_call: NA
j_call: TRBJ2-7
cdr3_nt: TGTGCCAGCAGCTTAGCCAGCGCCTACGAGCAGTACTTC
cdr3_aa: CASSLASAYEQYF

clone_size: NA
v_call: TRBV12-3/TRBV12-4
d_call: NA
j_call: TRBJ1-5
cdr3_nt: TGTGCCAGCAACCCGGGGGGAGGTCAGCCCCAGCATTTT
cdr3_aa: CASNPGGGQPQHF

clone_size: NA
v_call: TRBV24-1
d_call: NA
j_call: TRBJ1-1
cdr3_nt: TGTGCCACCAGTGCCCCAGGGATGAACACTGAAGCTTTCTTT
cdr3_aa: CATSAPGMNTEAFF

clone_size: few
v_call: TRBV20-1
d_call: NA
j_call: TRBJ2-7
cdr3_nt: TGCAGTGCCCGGACACCCTACGAGCAGTACTTC
cdr3_aa: CSARTPYEQYF

clone_size: NA
v_call: TRBV3-1
d_call: NA
j_call: TRBJ2-3
cdr3_nt: TGTGCCAGCAGCGCCCGGGGCGTCGATACGCGGTATTTT
cdr3_aa: CASSARGVDTRYF

clone_size: NA
v_call: TRBV20-1
d_call: NA
j_call: TRBJ2-2
cdr3_nt: TGCAGTGCTAGGGTTACAGGGCTGGGGAACACCGGGGAGCTGTTTTTT
cdr3_aa: CSARVTGLGNTGELFF

clone_size: NA
v_call: TRBV20-1
d_call: TRBD1
j_call: TRBJ1-3
cdr3_nt: TGCAGTGCTACCCCGGGACAGGGTTTAGACACCATATATTTT
cdr3_aa: CSATPGQGLDTIYF

clone_size: NA
v_call: TRBV21-1
d_call: NA
j_call: TRBJ2-3
cdr3_nt: TGTGCCAGCAGCAAACAAGGGGGGGGGCCGGGAACAGATACGCAGTATTTT
cdr3_aa: CASSKQGGGPGTDTQYF

clone_size: NA
v_call: TRBV7-9
d_call: NA
j_call: TRBJ2-1
cdr3_nt: TGTGCCAGCAGCTTAGATAGCCGCTACAATGAGCAGTTCTTC
cdr3_aa: CASSLDSRYNEQFF

clone_size: many
v_call: TRBV5-1
d_call: NA
j_call: TRBJ1-6
cdr3_nt: TGCGCCAGCAGCTTGGAAGCCGTGGGTTCACCCCTCCACTTT
cdr3_aa: CASSLEAVGSPLHF

clone_size: NA
v_call: TRBV11-2
d_call: TRBD1
j_call: TRBJ2-1
cdr3_nt: TGTGCCAGCAGCTTTTCCAGGACAGGGGGCTTGGTCTATGAGCAGTTCTTC
cdr3_aa: CASSFSRTGGLVYEQFF

clone_size: few
v_call: TRBV7-8
d_call: NA
j_call: TRBJ2-4
cdr3_nt: TGTGCCAGCAGCCCCGCGGACGCGCATCTCATAAACATTCAGTACTTC
cdr3_aa: CASSPADAHLINIQYF

clone_size: many
v_call: TRBV29-1
d_call: NA
j_call: TRBJ2-5
cdr3_nt: TGCAGCGTGGACGGACTCGCCGGAGCGACCCAGTACTTC
cdr3_aa: CSVDGLAGATQYF

clone_size: NA
v_call: TRBV12-3/TRBV12-4
d_call: NA
j_call: TRBJ1-2
cdr3_nt: TGTGCCAGCAGTTACACAAACACACAGGGAAGTGGTGGCTACACCTTC
cdr3_aa: CASSYTNTQGSGGYTF

clone_size: many
v_call: TRBV20-1
d_call: NA
j_call: TRBJ1-1
cdr3_nt: TGCAGTGCTATTGGCCTCTCGAACACTGAAGCTTTCTTT
cdr3_aa: CSAIGLSNTEAFF

clone_size: once
v_call: TRBV10-3
d_call: NA
j_call: TRBJ1-1
cdr3_nt: TGTGCCATCAGTGAGTTCTGTGGGGGAAACGAAGCTTTCTTT
cdr3_aa: CAISEFCGGNEAFF

clone_size: few
v_call: TRBV12-3/TRBV12-4
d_call: TRBD1
j_call: TRBJ2-6
cdr3_nt: TGTGCCAGCAGTATCAGGGGGACTGGGGCCAACGTCCTGACTTTC
cdr3_aa: CASSIRGTGANVLTF